This TCR beta chain was captured in a study of blood T cell repertoires in COVID-19. Data came from immunoSEQ multiplex PCR; TCRdb stores just in-frame clones and leaves some out. Altogether about 240,000 clones are present, 81% being singletons, with the ten largest covering 7.5% to 8%. The junction had 6 bases not matched to a gene; V was cut back by 0 bases and J by 7 bases. The CDR3 has 14 amino acids. The germline gives CDR1 GTSNPN, CDR2 SVGIG (reference sequence). This clone was counted a few times. This receptor was taken from a woman aged 80 or over with COVID-19, enrolled during active disease. The chain joins TRBV30 to TRBJ1-5; 7 bases match TRBD1. What was sequenced was peripheral blood. The CDR3 sequence: CAWSVPRGRQPQHF. Here the CDR3 DNA reads TGTGCCTGGAGTGTACCAAGGGGGCGGCAGCCCCAGCATTTT.